Sequencing of this TCR beta chain was carried out in a study of cytomegalovirus exposure and HLA in healthy donors. Study-wide background: A previous analysis identified approximately 120 million unique TCR beta sequences derived from 180 million or so T cells.

Study observations and caveats: Analysis was carried out at a later point, and it linked a missense DCLRE1C variant to TCR beta V- and J-gene trimming.

PCR amplification relied on 60 Vbeta primers (plus 13 Jbeta primers). The protocol was immunoSEQ multiplex PCR, while the TCRdb copy is restricted to in-frame clones and leaves out a portion. The sample has hundreds of thousands of clones; around 79% are singletons. The CDR3 length is 16 residues. Unmatched junction bases numbered 7, after V lost 0 bases and J lost 3 bases. The V gene's germline CDR1 is SGHVS and CDR2 FNYEAQ. A note on this clone: The antigen remains undetermined.

The clonotype was recovered from a male donor in good health and CMV-seronegative. The chain recombines TRBV7-6 with TRBJ1-1; 7 bases map to TRBD1. Sequencing was done on a sample of PBMCs. CDR3 nucleotides: TGTGCCAGCAGCTTAGCCCCGGGACAGTTGGACACTGAAGCTTTCTTT. It codes for CASSLAPGQLDTEAFF.